This T cell receptor (beta chain) stems from a study of CD8 T cells in Susac syndrome (dated by TCRdb to between 2018 and 2021). Describing the broader study: Whether CD8+ T cell activation and differentiation in Susac syndrome was antigen driven was tested using repertoire sequencing.

This clonotype has a single count. The antigen it recognizes is unknown. There are no base qualities to consult, and no much larger clone falls within one base. Just one read gives weak support. There are 14 amino acids in the CDR3, from cysteine to phenylalanine inclusive. Just the 42-base CDR3 DNA is kept, in frame starting at base 1. V loses 8 bases of germline sequence and J loses 1 base, and the interval between the two ends is 14 bases. The germline V gene (reference sequence) gives CDR1 as LGHDT and CDR2 as YNNKEL. What the authors observed across the whole study: The number of individuals in the TCR sequencing and HLA analysis was recognized as being relatively small.

RNA was extracted using the RNeasy kit, and roughly 0.5 to 1 microgram was reverse transcribed with random hexamers. TCR beta CDR3 regions were amplified with the immunoSEQ multiplex PCR assay covering 54 Vbeta and 13 Jbeta segments. Bias from PCR amplification was corrected by using a synthetic template baseline for primer optimization and for computational correction. The source study handled its data this way. Reads were annotated to V, D and J genes according to IMGT and were analyzed with immunoSEQ Analyzer, with only productive sequences retained. Clonality was calculated as one minus the Shannon entropy normalized by log2 of the number of productive unique sequences. For each patient and control, public and private clones were evaluated within the 100 most prevalent clones. A clone was defined as Susac-specific if it was absent from the healthy and MS cohorts, from over 1,000 published viral clones and from other ImmuneACCESS disease sequences. In TCRdb, the public reads were trimmed at Q25 with fastp and aligned with MiXCR, with productive beta chains retained. CDR3 protein duplicates are merged, each entry listing the most common genes and DNA. TCRdb, not the authors, supplied the V and J calls. The sample table holds 150,000 to 200,000 distinct CDR3 sequences, of which 92% were seen once. In total, the top ten clones hold 0.065% to 0.085% of the sample.

High-throughput TCR beta sequencing profiled peripheral blood CD8+ and CD4+ T cells from healthy donors, Susac syndrome patients and multiple sclerosis patients. Healthy donors were included as age- and sex-matched controls. CD8+ TEMRA cells were enriched by FACS, while bulk CD8+ and CD4+ T cells were purified by magnetic negative isolation. Blood was drawn into EDTA tubes, processed within 24 hours, and PBMCs were isolated by density gradient centrifugation. PBMCs intended for TCR sequencing were frozen in liquid nitrogen and were later thawed in a 37 degrees C water bath. Purity of sorted or isolated CD4+, CD8+ and CD8+ TEMRA cells was at least 90%.

This receptor was taken from a human donor in good health. The chain links TRBV3-1 with TRBJ2-5; the D gene is possibly TRBD1 or TRBD2, with 5 bases matching each. Sequenced material: CD4+ T cells from PBMCs. Read as DNA, the sequence is TGTGCCAGCGACTGGTCTGGGACCCAAGAGACCCAGTACTTC. Its protein reads: CASDWSGTQETQYF.